Shown below are 17 T cell receptor beta chains from a single sample sequenced in a study of human T cells and chemical hapten exposure. Indicated time point: healthy volunteer bleed at 6 weeks. Before extraction, the whole blood was not fractionated, and total RNA was taken from it. TCRdb reprocessed the RACE reads with MiXCR, giving one entry per CDR3 protein. This sample has about 77,000 distinct CDR3 sequences, with around 9.3% found just once. Sequencing input: whole blood. The source of these receptors is a female donor in good health. Some clones in this sample may be carry-over from other donors' samples.

The chain uses TRBV2 and TRBJ1-5; maybe TRBD1 (5 bases). Germline lookup yields CDR1 SNHLY and CDR2 FYNNEI. V was clipped by 6 bases and J by 4 bases, with 16 bases between them. This CDR3 contains 15 residues. The CDR3 region is CASRKFGTGNQPQHF. CDR3 DNA sequence: TGTGCCAGCAGGAAATTCGGGACGGGAAATCAGCCCCAGCATTTT.

Many counts were recorded for this clonotype. The chain combines TRBV20-1 with TRBJ1-4; 8 nucleotides align to TRBD1. CDR1 DFQATT and CDR2 SNEGSKA come from the germline V gene (reference sequence). The CDR3 length is 15 residues. V trimming: 3 bases; J trimming: 5 bases; junction bases outside the gene matches: 8. For the CDR3, the DNA is TGCAGTGCTAGTCGCCAGGGGGCCGGGAATGAAAAACTGTTTTTT. Residues: CSASRQGAGNEKLFF.

This sequence joins TRBV19 and TRBJ1-1, with D uncertain. This CDR3 contains 15 residues. The ends were cut back, 0 bases at V and 4 bases at J, with 12 bases in the middle. Germline CDR1 reads LNHDA; CDR2 reads SQIVND (reference sequence). CDR3 bases: TGTGCCAGTAGTATAGATCTATCGGGGTCCACTGAAGCTTTCTTT. Its protein is CASSIDLSGSTEAFF.

This clonotype has ten or more counts. J is TRBJ2-3 and V is TRBV10-3; D might be TRBD2 (5 bases). Germline V gene data show CDR1 as ENHRY and CDR2 as SYGVKD. The CDR3 is made up of 11 amino acids. The V gene lost 5 bases and the J gene lost 6 bases, with 6 bases spanning the gap. The CDR3 reads CAISRGDTQYF. For the CDR3, the DNA is TGTGCCATCAGTCGAGGGGATACGCAGTATTTT.

This clonotype appeared a few times. This chain uses TRBV20-1 with TRBJ2-3; D may be TRBD2 (5 bases). The CDR3 consists of 15 residues. The germline gives CDR1 DFQATT, CDR2 SNEGSKA (reference sequence). Trimming pared 1 base from V and 0 bases from J, leaving 11 bases between. The CDR3: CSARGPSQSTDTQYF. The DNA of the CDR3 is TGCAGTGCTAGAGGTCCTAGCCAAAGCACAGATACGCAGTATTTT.

This clonotype occurred many times. Mismatch with germline at one junction end may stem from a read error. The chain recombines TRBV20-1 with TRBJ2-5; maybe TRBD2 (5 bases). There are 12 residues in the CDR3. Germline V gene lookup returns CDR1 DFQATT and CDR2 SNEGSKA (reference sequence). The CDR3 coding sequence is TGCAGTGCTAGCGGGAACCAGGAGACCCAGTACTTC. Its translation is CSASGNQETQYF.

This clonotype was seen a few times. This chain links TRBV20-1 with TRBJ2-7; TRBD2 matches at 9 bases. The CDR3 spans 13 residues. Trimming removed 3 bases from V and 5 bases from J; junction bases left unmatched: 5. Germline V CDR1 and CDR2: DFQATT, SNEGSKA (reference sequence). CDR3 bases: TGCAGTGCTAGTGGCCCTAGCGGGGACGAGCAGTACTTC. Amino acids: CSASGPSGDEQYF.

This clonotype was observed a few times. The chain is built from TRBV19 and TRBJ2-2, with TRBD1 matching over 9 bases. The CDR3 totals 14 residues. Germline assignment: CDR1 LNHDA and CDR2 SQIVND (reference sequence). With V trimmed by 6 bases and J by 4 bases, 3 bases remained unmatched. CDR3 protein: CASSRDRVTGELFF. CDR3 coding DNA: TGTGCCAGTAGCAGGGACAGGGTCACCGGGGAGCTGTTTTTT.

The CDR3 DNA follows: TGTGCCAGCAAGAGGACAGGGGGCAACGAGCAGTACTTC. Translating it yields CASKRTGGNEQYF. The gene calls are TRBV6-5 and TRBJ2-7, with 11 bases aligning to TRBD1. Trimming cost V 7 bases and J 5 bases; bases outside gene matches: 4. Germline CDR1 reads MNHEY; CDR2 reads SVGAGI. This CDR3 comprises 13 residues.

This clonotype showed up just a few times. The gene calls are TRBV2 and TRBJ2-7, with 8 positions matching TRBD2. V lost 5 bases to trimming and J lost 2 bases; unmatched junction nucleotides: 11. Per germline, CDR1 SNHLY and CDR2 FYNNEI. The CDR3 length is 16 residues. The CDR3 spells CASSPLGRGGAYEQYF. DNA for the CDR3: TGTGCCAGCAGTCCCCTTGGACGGGGGGGCGCCTACGAGCAGTACTTC.

In its sample, this clonotype was seen many times. The rearrangement links TRBV7-9 to TRBJ2-2, with unresolved D. Deletions cut 2 bases from V and 2 bases from J, with 9 bases between. This CDR3 contains 15 residues. Germline V gene data show CDR1 as SEHNR and CDR2 as FQNEAQ (reference sequence). The CDR3 loop is CASSLFRTNTGELFF. The CDR3 DNA follows: TGTGCCAGCAGCTTATTCAGGACCAACACCGGGGAGCTGTTTTTT. Combining the CDR3 with reference TRBV7-9 and TRBJ2-2 gives the whole variable domain DTGVSQNPRHKITKRGQNVTFRCDPISEHNRLYWYRQTLGQGPEFLTYFQNEAQLEKSRLLSDRFSAERPKGSFSTLEIQRTEQGDSAMYLCASSLFRTNTGELFFGEGSRLTVL.

This clonotype was seen many times. The chain couples TRBV12-5 to TRBJ1-2; maybe TRBD1 (6 bases). This CDR3 is 14 amino acids long. With 2 bases removed from V and 7 bases from J, the gap between germline ends came to 14 bases. Germline lookup yields CDR1 LGHNT and CDR2 FRNRAP. Here the CDR3 DNA reads TGTGCTAGTGGTTTGCCCAGCAGCAGGGGTGGCTACACCTTC. This gives the protein CASGLPSSRGGYTF.

This clonotype came up many times. V usage is TRBV9 and J usage is TRBJ1-1, with D maybe TRBD1 (5 bases). The CDR3 totals 14 residues. The germline V and J ends were trimmed by 4 bases and 1 base, with 11 bases remaining between them. CDR1 is SGDLS, CDR2 YYNGEE, per germline. CDR3 sequence reads: CASSSRQTNTEAFF. CDR3 in DNA: TGTGCCAGCAGCTCGCGACAGACGAACACTGAAGCTTTCTTT.

This clonotype has more than one count but fewer than ten. V and J are TRBV30 and TRBJ2-3; D might be TRBD1 (6 bases). V was clipped by 1 base and J by 4 bases, with 6 bases between them. The CDR3 contains 12 residues. Germline CDR1 GTSNPN, CDR2 SVGIG (reference sequence). The CDR3 sequence is CAWSEGADTQYF. In nucleotides, the CDR3 is TGTGCCTGGAGTGAGGGGGCAGATACGCAGTATTTT.

This clonotype has a count of ten or more. J is TRBJ2-3 and V is TRBV29-1, with D possibly matching TRBD1 (6 bases). This CDR3 is built from 17 residues. V lost 6 bases and J lost 0, with 22 bases in between. The germline CDR1 and CDR2 sequences are SQVTM and ANQGSEA. Here the CDR3 DNA reads TGCAGCGTCGCAGCACTCAACAGGGCCACCAGCACAGATACGCAGTATTTT. It codes for CSVAALNRATSTDTQYF.

This clonotype occurred many times. The J gene is TRBJ2-1, the V gene TRBV27; 10 bases agree with TRBD2. CDR1 is MNHEY and CDR2 is SMNVEV in the germline V gene (reference sequence). The CDR3 covers 17 residues. J was trimmed by 2 bases and V by 5 bases; bases with no gene match: 9. The CDR3 DNA is TGTGCCAGCAGTCCCTCCTCTAGCGGGGGTCCCTACAATGAGCAGTTCTTC. Translation gives CASSPSSSGGPYNEQFF.

This clonotype was detected many times. The CDR3 DNA follows: TGTGCCAGCAGCTCCGGGACAGGCGCTCACTCTGGAAACACCATATATTTT. This encodes CASSSGTGAHSGNTIYF. V is TRBV5-4 and J is TRBJ1-3; 8 positions match TRBD1. V gave up 3 bases and J gave up 0 bases; unmatched junction bases: 8. Germline loops: CDR1 SGHNT, CDR2 YYREEE (reference sequence). The CDR3 is 17 residues long.